Presented here are 13 T cell receptor beta chains from one specimen sequenced in a study of blood T cells in healthy people across ages. Using a J-beta primer mix together with a sample-barcoded 5' primer, a second PCR was run for roughly 6 to 11 cycles. TCRdb passed the 5' RACE reads through MiXCR, listing each CDR3 protein once. Among 1.5 million to 2 million distinct CDR3 sequences listed, 28% were seen once. The sample taken for sequencing was blood. All receptors derive from a woman in her thirties in good health.

This clonotype has just a few counts. The chain couples TRBV6-2 or TRBV6-3 to TRBJ2-1; no definite D call. V was shortened by 2 bases and J by 10 bases, with 6 bases between the two germline ends. Germline V gene sequence: CDR1 MNHEY, CDR2 SVGEGT. This CDR3 is built from 11 residues. The CDR3 loop reads CASSYAQEQFF. The CDR3 DNA reads as TGTGCCAGCAGTTACGCCCAGGAGCAGTTCTTC.

This clonotype was found many times. At one of its ends the junction is not consistent with the germline gene, which may arise from a read error. The chain uses TRBV5-4 and TRBJ2-7, with D possibly TRBD1 on 6 matching bases. The CDR3 has 15 residues. Germline V lookup: CDR1 SGHNT, CDR2 YYREEE (reference sequence). The CDR3 here is CASSRSGQSSYEQYF. For the CDR3, the DNA is TGCGCCAGCAGCAGGAGCGGACAGAGTTCCTACGAGCAGTACTTC. The full variable domain, with the rest looked up from reference TRBV5-4 and TRBJ2-7, is ETGVTQSPTHLIKTRGQQVTLRCSSQSGHNTVSWYQQALGQGPQFIFQYYREEENGRGNFPPRFSGLQFPNYSSELNVNALELDDSALYLCASSRSGQSSYEQYFGPGTRLTVT.

This clonotype was seen a few times. This chain links TRBV6-4 with TRBJ2-2; 8 bases align to TRBD2. V trimming: 4 bases; J trimming: 1 base; junction bases outside the gene matches: 5. Germline CDR1 reads MRHNA; CDR2 reads SNTAGT. The CDR3 totals 16 residues. The CDR3: CASSALSGGNTGELFF. The CDR3 DNA sequence: TGTGCCAGCAGTGCCCTCAGCGGGGGGAACACCGGGGAGCTGTTTTTT.

CDR3 coding DNA: TGTGCCAGCAGCTTACTCGAGCGGGGTGAGCAGTTCTTC. Protein sequence: CASSLLERGEQFF. The chain links TRBV7-3 to TRBJ2-1, with TRBD2 identical over 7 bases. This CDR3 comprises 13 residues. With V trimmed by 2 bases and J by 9 bases, 4 bases remained unmatched. Germline V gene lookup returns CDR1 SGHTA and CDR2 FQGTGA.

The chain combines TRBV20-1 with TRBJ1-5, with TRBD1 as a possible D gene (5 bases). The V gene lost 6 bases and the J gene lost 2 bases, with 8 bases spanning the gap. Germline V gene sequence: CDR1 DFQATT, CDR2 SNEGSKA (reference sequence). The CDR3 covers 12 residues. CDR3 loop: CSAQGGNQPQHF. CDR3 bases: TGCAGTGCCCAGGGAGGCAATCAGCCCCAGCATTTT.

On this clonotype: One base away lies a much larger clone, so this may be a sequencing read error. The chain recombines TRBV7-6 with TRBJ1-2; the D gene is possibly TRBD1 (6 bases). The length of the CDR3 is 15 residues. V was clipped by 6 bases and J by 5 bases, with 19 bases between them. The germline CDR1 and CDR2 sequences are SGHVS and FNYEAQ. CDR3 region: CASRPLPDSGYGYTF. The CDR3 coding sequence is TGTGCCAGCAGACCCTTGCCGGACAGCGGTTATGGCTACACCTTC.

This clonotype was recorded a few times. This chain links TRBV3-1 with TRBJ2-5; 7 nucleotides agree with TRBD2. The germline gives CDR1 LGHDT, CDR2 YNNKEL (reference sequence). V shed 8 bases, J shed 4 bases, and the junction held 16 bases outside the gene matches. This CDR3 is built from 16 residues. The CDR3 coding sequence is TGTGCCAGCGAAACGGGGAGGCGGGAGATTCGAGAGACCCAGTACTTC. Translating gives CASETGRREIRETQYF.

This clonotype was observed at least ten times. The chain has TRBV20-1 and TRBJ1-2; D is perhaps TRBD1 (6 bases). Germline CDR1 reads DFQATT; CDR2 reads SNEGSKA (reference sequence). Trimming left V 6 bases short and J 5 bases short, with 13 bases between. CDR3 length: 12 residues. CDR3 sequence: CSAAGGQYGYTF. As DNA, the CDR3 is TGCAGTGCCGCCGGCGGACAGTATGGCTACACCTTC.

This clonotype was detected only a few times. V usage is TRBV20-1 and J usage is TRBJ2-7; D may be TRBD1 (5 bases). The V gene's germline CDR1 is DFQATT and CDR2 SNEGSKA (reference sequence). V lost 1 base, J lost 6 bases, and 19 bases lay in between. This CDR3 region has 15 residues. The CDR3 spells CSARGHAATDSEQYF. In DNA, the CDR3 is TGCAGTGCTAGAGGGCATGCCGCGACAGACAGCGAGCAGTACTTC.

In this sample, this clonotype turned up a few times. V gene TRBV19 combines with J gene TRBJ2-3, with 7 bases matching TRBD2. From germline, CDR1 is LNHDA and CDR2 SQIVND (reference sequence). The CDR3 is made up of 16 amino acids. Trimming cost V 7 bases and J 1 base; bases outside gene matches: 11. The CDR3: CASTRGRRGGTDTQYF. CDR3 nucleotide sequence: TGTGCCAGTACGCGGGGTCGACGGGGGGGCACAGATACGCAGTATTTT. Full variable domain (rest looked up from reference TRBV19 and TRBJ2-3): DGGITQSPKYLFRKEGQNVTLSCEQNLNHDAMYWYRQDPGQGLRLIYYSQIVNDFQKGDIAEGYSVSREKKESFPLTVTSAQKNPTAFYLCASTRGRRGGTDTQYFGPGTRLTVL.

The chain links TRBV6-6 to TRBJ2-1; possibly TRBD2 for D (6 bases). The DNA end lines up better with TRBJ2-7; the J call may be wrong. Germline V CDR1 and CDR2: MNHNY, SVGAGI (reference sequence). This CDR3 region has 16 residues. CDR3 region: CASSSNLATSYNEQYF. The CDR3 DNA sequence: TGTGCCAGCAGTTCGAATCTAGCGACCTCCTACAATGAGCAGTACTTC.

Comment on this clonotype: The junction shows a germline mismatch at one end, possibly a read error. Written as DNA, the CDR3 is TGTGTCAGCAGCCTCCCCGAGACTGAAGCTTTCTTT. It specifies CVSSLPETEAFF. The V call is TRBV7-9, the J call TRBJ1-1; no clear D gene. This CDR3 region has 12 residues. Germline V gene sequence: CDR1 SEHNR, CDR2 FQNEAQ (reference sequence).

Here the CDR3 DNA reads TGTGCCAGCAGACTAGCGGCTAAGGATGAGCAGTTCTTC. Translating gives CASRLAAKDEQFF. This rearrangement joins TRBV3-1 to TRBJ2-1; 8 nucleotides align to TRBD2. CDR1 is LGHDT and CDR2 is YNNKEL in the germline V gene (reference sequence). V was pared by 6 bases and J by 8 bases, with 6 bases of the junction left unmatched. This CDR3 has 13 residues.